This TCR beta chain is from a study of patients and donors after allogeneic stem cell transplantation. This clonotype was counted between two and nine times. MiXCR, applied by TCRdb to the RT-PCR reads, yields one record per CDR3 protein. The sample consists of about a million distinct CDR3 sequences, about 20% of them appearing once. The CDR3 extends over 14 amino acids. Deletions cut 7 bases from V and 0 bases from J, with 13 bases between. Germline CDR1 is DFQATT and CDR2 is SNEGSKA (reference sequence). Sequencing input: blood, either unsorted or a sorted T cell fraction (not recorded which). This chain joins TRBV20-1 and TRBJ2-1; possible D gene TRBD2, 6 bases. This sequence originates from a human donor who was either an allogeneic HSCT recipient or a stem cell or donor lymphocyte infusion donor (not recorded which). It is not recorded whose cells these are; they may come from a transplant donor. The chain's CDR3 is CSGLRDSSYNEQFF. CDR3 in DNA: TGCAGTGGCCTCCGGGACTCCTCCTACAATGAGCAGTTCTTC.